The following is a T cell receptor (beta chain) sequence with its context. Its target is unknown. This specimen comes from a study of human T cells and chemical hapten exposure. For the study at large: 2% DPC applied to an approximately 2 cm by approximately 2 cm arm area sensitized donors. The study, taken as a whole, reports: In comparison with controls, expanded TCRs gave rise to a significantly larger number of large CDR3 similarity clusters.

The library attached unique molecular identifiers to individual cDNA molecules. TCRdb independently ran MiXCR on the RACE reads; one entry per CDR3 protein. Among around 200,000 distinct CDR3 sequences listed, around 30% were seen once. Regarding time point: pre-sensitization, week 0. Stated treatment: therapeutic diphenylcyclopropenone sensitization with weekly scalp DPC. The germline V gene has CDR1 MDHEN and CDR2 SYDVKM. The CDR3 is made up of 14 amino acids. After removal of 5 bases from V and 7 bases from J, the junction contained 8 bases not matched to a gene. V and J are TRBV28 and TRBJ2-7, with 10 bases identical to TRBD1. Sequenced here: whole blood, sampled in connection with sensitization to the hapten diphenylcyclopropenone (DPC). The TCR sequence derives from a young woman with alopecia areata. Some clones in this sample may be carry-over from other donors' samples. For the CDR3, the DNA is TGTGCCAGCAGTCCCGGGACAGGGGAAGATGAGCAGTACTTC. Encoded protein: CASSPGTGEDEQYF.